These 9 T cell receptor beta chains share one sample of origin, sequenced in a study of CD8+ T cells in alopecia areata. Extraction of RNA preceded its reverse transcription into cDNA, which served as the sequencing template. The data were produced by immunoSEQ multiplex PCR, yet TCRdb's version contains in-frame clones alone and is incomplete. The repertoire holds about 110,000 clones, with around 59% as singletons. The sample taken for sequencing was CD8+ T cells sorted from blood. The receptors shown here come from a human donor in good health.

The chain recombines TRBV7-9 with TRBJ2-1, with 9 positions matching TRBD1. This CDR3 comprises 18 residues. J lost 3 bases, V lost 1 base, and 10 bases had no gene match. The germline CDR1 and CDR2 sequences are SEHNR and FQNEAQ (reference sequence). The DNA of the CDR3 is TGTGCCAGCAGCTTAGAAGGGTTCACAGGGGGCGGCTACAATGAGCAGTTCTTC. This translates into CASSLEGFTGGGYNEQFF.

J is TRBJ2-7 and V is TRBV29-1; 8 bases fit TRBD1. With V trimmed by 6 bases and J by 4 bases, 17 bases remained unmatched. Germline assignment: CDR1 SQVTM and CDR2 ANQGSEA. CDR3 length equals 16 residues. In DNA, the CDR3 is TGCAGCGTAACGACAGGGGTGGCTAGTTTTGGATACGAGCAGTACTTC. Amino acid sequence: CSVTTGVASFGYEQYF.

This chain joins TRBV9 and TRBJ1-2; D gene unclear. Germline loops: CDR1 SGDLS, CDR2 YYNGEE. The CDR3 length is 11 residues. Trimming took 3 bases from V and 6 from J, leaving 6 bases between them. In nucleotides, the CDR3 is TGTGCCAGCAGCGAAGATGATGGCTACACCTTC. It yields the protein CASSEDDGYTF.

The genes are TRBV5-1 and TRBJ1-2, with 7 bases lining up with TRBD1. Germline lookup yields CDR1 SGHRS and CDR2 YFSETQ. V was pared by 0 bases and J by 8 bases, with 13 bases of the junction left unmatched. This CDR3 region has 16 residues. The CDR3 DNA reads TGCGCCAGCAGCTTGGAAAGCCCGGGACAGTTCAGAGGCTACACCTTC. Translating gives CASSLESPGQFRGYTF.

V gene TRBV4-1 combines with J gene TRBJ2-4; D gene ambiguous. The CDR3 is made up of 16 amino acids. CDR1 and CDR2 from the germline V gene are MGHRA and YSYEKL. Trimming removed 3 bases from V and 9 bases from J, with 21 bases in between. The CDR3 spells CASSHSVPSVVGIQYF. CDR3 nucleotide sequence: TGCGCCAGCAGCCACAGCGTCCCCTCAGTGGTAGGCATTCAGTACTTC.

The chain has TRBV29-1 and TRBJ1-2, with TRBD1 matching over 7 bases. Trimming cost V 6 bases and J 2 bases; bases outside gene matches: 12. Germline V gene lookup returns CDR1 SQVTM and CDR2 ANQGSEA. The CDR3 consists of 15 residues. CDR3 sequence: CSVRSGLTGNYGYTF. The CDR3 coding sequence is TGCAGCGTCCGGTCGGGGTTGACAGGGAACTATGGCTACACCTTC. Supplemented by reference TRBV29-1 and TRBJ1-2, the full variable domain reads SAVISQKPSRDICQRGTSLTIQCQVDSQVTMMFWYRQQPGQSLTLIATANQGSEATYESGFVIDKFPISRPNLTFSTLTVSNMSPEDSSIYLCSVRSGLTGNYGYTFGSGTRLTVV.

The CDR3 sequence: CSAPGYTEAFF. CDR3 sequence (DNA): TGCAGTGCTCCGGGGTACACTGAAGCTTTCTTT. The chain recombines TRBV20-1 with TRBJ1-1; D is uncertain. The CDR3 covers 11 residues. V lost 5 bases and J lost 3, with 7 bases in between. The germline CDR1 and CDR2 sequences are DFQATT and SNEGSKA (reference sequence).

This clone has just a few counts. The chain carries TRBV29-1 and TRBJ2-7; 9 bases are a match to TRBD1. The CDR3 has 14 amino acids. The germline gives CDR1 SQVTM, CDR2 ANQGSEA. The junction had 8 bases not matched to a gene; V was cut back by 5 bases and J by 3 bases. The DNA of the CDR3 is TGCAGCGTTCGGACAGGGGAGAATGGCTACGAGCAGTACTTC. This codes for CSVRTGENGYEQYF.

The rearrangement joins TRBV7-9 to TRBJ2-5, with D unresolved. The V end was cut by 5 bases, the J end by 7 bases, with 14 bases between. Germline V lookup: CDR1 SEHNR, CDR2 FQNEAQ (reference sequence). The CDR3 runs 13 residues. Here the CDR3 reads CASSVVGEGTQYF. DNA of the CDR3: TGTGCCAGCAGCGTCGTTGGGGAAGGGACCCAGTACTTC.